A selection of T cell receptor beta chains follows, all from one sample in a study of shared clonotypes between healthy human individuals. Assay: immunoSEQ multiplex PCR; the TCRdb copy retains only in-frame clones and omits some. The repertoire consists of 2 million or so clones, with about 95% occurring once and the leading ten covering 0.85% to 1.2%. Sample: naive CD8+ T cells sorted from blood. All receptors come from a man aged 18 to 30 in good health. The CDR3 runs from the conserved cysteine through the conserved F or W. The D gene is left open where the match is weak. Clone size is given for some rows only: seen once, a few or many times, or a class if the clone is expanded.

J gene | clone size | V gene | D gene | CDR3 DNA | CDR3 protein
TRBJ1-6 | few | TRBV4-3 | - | TGCGCCAGCAGCCCAAGCCTCGTAGGAATGAATTCACCCCTCCACTTT | CASSPSLVGMNSPLHF
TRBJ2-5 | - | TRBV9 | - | TGTGCCAGCAGCCCCTCCCGGGGAGGTCGTGAGACCCAGTACTTC | CASSPSRGGRETQYF
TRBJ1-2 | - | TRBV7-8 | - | TGTGCCAGCAGCTTCTCTGCGGGCGGGACTTCTTTCTATGGCTACACCTTC | CASSFSAGGTSFYGYTF
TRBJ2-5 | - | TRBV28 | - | TGTGCCAGTTTTTCCTTCCAAGAGACCCAGTACTTC | CASFSFQETQYF
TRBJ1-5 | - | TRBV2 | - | TGTGCCAGCAGCGCGGGGGGTTTTCGTCAGCCCCAGCATTTT | CASSAGGFRQPQHF
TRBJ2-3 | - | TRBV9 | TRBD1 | TGTGCCAGCAGCGACAGGGGTTGGGGCACAGATACGCAGTATTTT | CASSDRGWGTDTQYF
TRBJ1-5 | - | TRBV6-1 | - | TGTGCCAGCAGTGAATTGACGTACGATGGCAATCAGCCCCAGCATTTT | CASSELTYDGNQPQHF
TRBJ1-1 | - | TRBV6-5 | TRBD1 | TGTGCCAGCAGGCTACAGGGGCACACTGAAGCTTTCTTT | CASRLQGHTEAFF
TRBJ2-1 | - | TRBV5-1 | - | TGCGCCAGCAGCTTCTACTCCTACAATGAGCAGTTCTTC | CASSFYSYNEQFF
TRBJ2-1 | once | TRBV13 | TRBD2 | TGTGCCAGCAGCGAAACTAGCGGGAGTTTCAATGAGCAGTTCTTC | CASSETSGSFNEQFF
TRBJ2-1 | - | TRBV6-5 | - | TGTGCCAGCAGTTCCCCCCTGGGAAGCTCCTACAATGAGCAGTTCTTC | CASSSPLGSSYNEQFF
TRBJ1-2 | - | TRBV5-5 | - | TGTGCCAGCAGTCGTGGGGACGGCCTCTATGGCTACACCTTC | CASSRGDGLYGYTF
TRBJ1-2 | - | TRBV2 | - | TGTGCCAGCAGTGAAGTGGGTGGCGGCTTTTTC | CASSEVGGGFF
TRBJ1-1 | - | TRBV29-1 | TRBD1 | TGCAGCGTTTGTTCAGGGGGCGGTGAAGCTTTCTTT | CSVCSGGGEAFF
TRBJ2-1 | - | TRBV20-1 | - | TGCAGTGCTAGGACTATTAATGAGCAGTTCTTC | CSARTINEQFF
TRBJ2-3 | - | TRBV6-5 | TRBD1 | TGTGCCAGCAGTTACTCTATGGGACAGGGCTTCGATACGCAGTATTTT | CASSYSMGQGFDTQYF
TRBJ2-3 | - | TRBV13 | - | TGTGCCAGCAGCCCAGAGGCTGCAGGGGAAGATACGCAGTATTTT | CASSPEAAGEDTQYF
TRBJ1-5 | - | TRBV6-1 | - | TGTGCCAGCAGTGAACCGATTACCATCGGAGGGAGCAATCAGCCCCAGCATTTT | CASSEPITIGGSNQPQHF
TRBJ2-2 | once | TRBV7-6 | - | TGTGCCAGCAGCCCCACGTCAAGCGGGAACACCGGGGAGCTGTTTTTT | CASSPTSSGNTGELFF
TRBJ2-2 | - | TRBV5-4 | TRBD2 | TGTGCCAGCAGCTTGGGAGTACTAGCGGGCCTGAACACCGGGGAGCTGTTTTTT | CASSLGVLAGLNTGELFF
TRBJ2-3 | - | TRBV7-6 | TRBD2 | TGTGCCAGCAGCTTAGAGGGGACTAGCGTGGCAGATACGCAGTATTTT | CASSLEGTSVADTQYF
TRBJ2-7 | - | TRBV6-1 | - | TGTGCCAGCAGTGAATGGGAAGGGGACGAGCAGTACTTC | CASSEWEGDEQYF
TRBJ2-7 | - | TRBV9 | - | TGTGCCAGCAGCCCAGACGGGAGTTACGAGCAGTACTTC | CASSPDGSYEQYF
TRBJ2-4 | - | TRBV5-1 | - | TGCGCCAGCAGCTTGGACCCCCGTGAGGGAAACATTCAGTACTTC | CASSLDPREGNIQYF
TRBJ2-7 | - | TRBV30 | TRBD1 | TGTGCCTGGAGTAACCATGGGACAGCCTACGAGCAGTACTTC | CAWSNHGTAYEQYF
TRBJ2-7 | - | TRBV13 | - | TGTGCCAGCAGCCTTGGAGGCTACGAGCAGTACTTC | CASSLGGYEQYF
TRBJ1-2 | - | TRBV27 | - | TGTGCCAGCAGTTTATCGCCAGGTTTGACCTATGGCTACACCTTC | CASSLSPGLTYGYTF
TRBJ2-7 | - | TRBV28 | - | TGTGCCAGCAGTTCCGCCCCAGAGTCGCGGGAGCAGTACTTC | CASSSAPESREQYF
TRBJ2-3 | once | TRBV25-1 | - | TGTGCCAGCAGCGGACAGAACACAGATACGCAGTATTTT | CASSGQNTDTQYF
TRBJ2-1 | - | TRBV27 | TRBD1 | TGTGCCAGTAAGGACAGGGGTTACAATGAGCAGTTCTTC | CASKDRGYNEQFF
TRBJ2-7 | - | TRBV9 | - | TGTGCCAGCAGCGTAGCGGCCAAAAGCTCCTACGAGCAGTACTTC | CASSVAAKSSYEQYF
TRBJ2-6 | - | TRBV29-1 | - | TGCAGCGTTGAAGATAAAGGGACAACTGGGGCCAACGTCCTGACTTTC | CSVEDKGTTGANVLTF
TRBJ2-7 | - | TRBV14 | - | TGTGCCAGCAGCCAAGGGTATGGCGACGAGCAGTACTTC | CASSQGYGDEQYF
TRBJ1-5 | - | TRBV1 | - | TGCACGACTCTCGAGCGGGGGGGCCGGCATCAGCCCCAGCATTTT | CTTLERGGRHQPQHF
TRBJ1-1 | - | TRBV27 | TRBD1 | TGTGCCAGCAGTTCAACAGGGGGGCGGTTAGCTTTCTTT | CASSSTGGRLAFF
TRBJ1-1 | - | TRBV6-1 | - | TGTGCCAGCAGTGGTTGGAACACTGAAGCTTTCTTT | CASSGWNTEAFF
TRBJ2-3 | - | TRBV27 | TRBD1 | TGTGCCAGCAGTTCCTGGACAGGGGGGAGCACAGATACGCAGTATTTT | CASSSWTGGSTDTQYF
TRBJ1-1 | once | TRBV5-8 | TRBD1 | TGTGCCAGCAGCTTTAGGACAGGGGTTTACACTGAAGCTTTCTTT | CASSFRTGVYTEAFF
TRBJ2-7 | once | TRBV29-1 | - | TGCAGCGTTTCTAAGGACGACTCCTACGAGCAGTACTTC | CSVSKDDSYEQYF
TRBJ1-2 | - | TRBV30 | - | TGTGCCTGGAGTGGACCCCCTGGGGTCTATGGCTACACCTTC | CAWSGPPGVYGYTF
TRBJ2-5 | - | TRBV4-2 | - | TGTGCCAGCAGCCAAGAGGCCCCTCGGTCCCAAGAGACCCAGTACTTC | CASSQEAPRSQETQYF
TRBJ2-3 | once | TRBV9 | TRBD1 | TGTGCCAGCAGCGTAGCTAAGGAGACAGGGTTTTCAGATACGCAGTATTTT | CASSVAKETGFSDTQYF
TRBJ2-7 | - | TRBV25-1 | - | TGTGCCAGCACCGGAGAGGCCTACGAGCAGTACTTC | CASTGEAYEQYF
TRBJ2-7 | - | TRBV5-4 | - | TGTGCCAGCAGCTTGGAAGGGGACTACGAGCAGTACTTC | CASSLEGDYEQYF
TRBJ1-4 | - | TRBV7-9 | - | TGTGCCAGCAGCTCTCCGGGGGGGCTTGGAGAAAAACTGTTTTTT | CASSSPGGLGEKLFF
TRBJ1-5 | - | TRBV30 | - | TGTGCCTGGAGTGTAGAAGGGAATCAGCCCCAGCATTTT | CAWSVEGNQPQHF
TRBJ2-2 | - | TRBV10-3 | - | TGTGCCATCAGTGACCCAAACGGGAGCGATTTAACCGGGGAGCTGTTTTTT | CAISDPNGSDLTGELFF
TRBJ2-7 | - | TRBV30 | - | TGTGCCTGGAGTGTAACCGGGACCGAGCAGTACTTC | CAWSVTGTEQYF
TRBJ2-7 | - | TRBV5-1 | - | TGCGCCAGCAGACCAGGGGCCAGTGGCGTCTACGAGCAGTACTTC | CASRPGASGVYEQYF
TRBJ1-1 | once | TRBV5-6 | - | TGTGCCAGCAGCTTGAATAGTCTCGCGTTCATGAACACTGAAGCTTTCTTT | CASSLNSLAFMNTEAFF
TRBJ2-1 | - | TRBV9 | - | TGTGCCAGCAGCGTTTATGACTTCAATGAGCAGTTCTTC | CASSVYDFNEQFF
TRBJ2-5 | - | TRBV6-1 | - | TGTGCCAGCAGTCCTCAACCGGGAGTCCAAGAGACCCAGTACTTC | CASSPQPGVQETQYF
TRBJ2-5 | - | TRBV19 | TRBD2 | TGTGCCAAACCCAGACTAGCGGGAGGGTCGGAGACCCAGTACTTC | CAKPRLAGGSETQYF
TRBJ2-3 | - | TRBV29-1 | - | TGCAGCGTTGACCCGCAGGGCACAGATACGCAGTATTTT | CSVDPQGTDTQYF
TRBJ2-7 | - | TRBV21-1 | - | TGTGCCAGCAGCAAGGGGCTAGCGGAGGGCAGCTCCTACGAGCAGTACTTC | CASSKGLAEGSSYEQYF
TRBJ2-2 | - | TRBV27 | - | TGTGCCAGCAGTTTAATGGTCAGGGGATATACCGGGGAGCTGTTTTTT | CASSLMVRGYTGELFF
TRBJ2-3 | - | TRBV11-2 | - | TGTGCCAGCAGCTTAGTTCCAGTTACAGATACGCAGTATTTT | CASSLVPVTDTQYF
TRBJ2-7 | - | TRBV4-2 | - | TGTGCCAGCAGCCAAGTCAGGGAGGACGAGCAGTACTTC | CASSQVREDEQYF